The next 14 T cell receptor beta chains were all read from a single sample in a study of control samples from healthy donors and cancer patients. Generated by immunoSEQ multiplex PCR, the TCRdb table keeps only in-frame clones and is missing some. The repertoire holds 65,000 to 75,000 clones, with about 90% as singletons. Sequencing was done on a sample of blood. The origin of the receptors is a woman aged 45-59 years in good health.

This chain connects TRBV15 to TRBJ1-1, with D possibly being TRBD1 (5 bases). This CDR3 region has 16 residues. V lost 1 base, J lost 4 bases, and 16 bases lay in between. Germline assignment: CDR1 LNHNV and CDR2 YYDKDF (reference sequence). CDR3 DNA: TGTGCCACCAGCAGAGCCCCCCCTCAAGGGACCACTGAAGCTTTCTTT. Amino acids: CATSRAPPQGTTEAFF. Filled out from reference TRBV15 and TRBJ1-1, the complete variable domain reads DAMVIQNPRYQVTQFGKPVTLSCSQTLNHNVMYWYQQKSSQAPKLLFHYYDKDFNNEADTPDNFQSRRPNTSFCFLDIRSPGLGDTAMYLCATSRAPPQGTTEAFFGQGTRLTVV.

V gene TRBV5-4 combines with J gene TRBJ2-1, with 12 nucleotides matching TRBD2. The CDR3 covers 19 residues. Unmatched junction bases numbered 15, after V lost 0 bases and J lost 8 bases. Germline lookup yields CDR1 SGHNT and CDR2 YYREEE (reference sequence). The CDR3 here is CASSLGLWASGRVSDEQFF. The DNA of the CDR3 is TGTGCCAGCAGCTTGGGGCTTTGGGCTAGCGGGAGGGTCAGCGATGAGCAGTTCTTC.

The genes are TRBV6-4 and TRBJ2-1; D may be TRBD1 (6 bases). The CDR3 has 14 amino acids. V gave up 4 bases and J gave up 10 bases, with 17 bases separating them. Germline V gives CDR1 MRHNA, CDR2 SNTAGT. CDR3 sequence (DNA): TGTGCCAGCAGTGTTGCCGGGACACATCGGGAGCAGTTCTTC. Its protein is CASSVAGTHREQFF.

The V gene is TRBV19, the J gene TRBJ1-2; D call uncertain. The CDR3 loop spans 11 amino acids. Trimming stripped 7 bases from V and 7 bases from J, with 10 bases between. The V gene's germline CDR1 is LNHDA and CDR2 SQIVND (reference sequence). The CDR3 DNA is TGTGCCAGTATATTTTCCTGTGGCTACACCTTC. Its translation is CASIFSCGYTF.

The J gene is TRBJ2-5, the V gene TRBV7-9, with no clear D. There are 14 residues in the CDR3. Trimming took 5 bases from V and 5 from J, leaving 15 bases between them. In germline, CDR1 is SEHNR, CDR2 FQNEAQ (reference sequence). CDR3 coding DNA: TGTGCCAGCAGCATAGTACCCTCGGTCGAGACCCAGTACTTC. Its protein is CASSIVPSVETQYF.

This clone is medium-sized by share. The chain couples TRBV5-1 to TRBJ2-7; D might be TRBD1 (5 bases). Trimming pared 4 bases from V and 3 bases from J, leaving 20 bases between. The germline V gene has CDR1 SGHRS and CDR2 YFSETQ. The CDR3 has 16 residues. The DNA for the CDR3 is TGCGCCAGCAGCCTGTACACGGACACACGGTACTACGAGCAGTACTTC. Amino acids: CASSLYTDTRYYEQYF.

The chain uses TRBV6-1 and TRBJ1-4; no firm D call. V lost 3 bases to trimming and J lost 4 bases, with 18 bases between them. CDR1 and CDR2 (germline): MNHNS, SASEGT. The CDR3 is made up of 17 amino acids. CDR3 region: CASSDLGSPTVNEKLFF. DNA for the CDR3: TGTGCCAGCAGTGATCTAGGGAGCCCGACCGTTAATGAAAAACTGTTTTTT.

The rearrangement joins TRBV5-1 to TRBJ2-5; D call uncertain. From germline, CDR1 is SGHRS and CDR2 YFSETQ. Trimming shortened V by 3 bases and J by 5 bases, and 8 bases separated the two germline ends. This CDR3 region has 12 residues. The CDR3 nucleotides are TGCGCCAGCAGCTCGGATGGGGAGACCCAGTACTTC. Amino acid sequence: CASSSDGETQYF.

The chain has TRBV3-1 (or the pseudogene TRBV3-2) and TRBJ2-1; D gene uncertain. CDR1 is LGHDT and CDR2 is YNNKEL in the germline V gene (reference sequence). CDR3 length: 13 residues. V was shortened by 1 base and J by 3 bases, with 4 bases between the two germline ends. The CDR3 DNA follows: TGTGCCAGCAGCCAAGGGGGCTACAATGAGCAGTTCTTC. Residues: CASSQGGYNEQFF.

In its sample, this clone was seen once. The chain uses TRBV5-1 and TRBJ2-5; D not resolved. V lost 4 bases and J lost 1, with 14 bases in between. This CDR3 spans 15 amino acids. Per germline, CDR1 SGHRS and CDR2 YFSETQ. CDR3 sequence: CASSAPRGTQETQYF. In DNA form, the CDR3 reads TGCGCCAGCAGCGCCCCACGAGGAACCCAAGAGACCCAGTACTTC.

This clone was seen more than once but under ten times. The genes are TRBV4-2 and TRBJ1-4, with no clear D. CDR1 LGHNA and CDR2 YNFKEQ come from the germline V gene. With 1 base removed from V and 12 bases from J, the gap between germline ends came to 6 bases. CDR3 size: 11 residues. The CDR3 nucleotides read TGTGCCAGCAGCCAAGGCCCTGAACTGTTTTTT. Translation gives CASSQGPELFF.

The chain has TRBV12-3 or TRBV12-4 and TRBJ1-1; 7 bases agree with TRBD1. The CDR3 covers 13 residues. V lost 7 bases to trimming and J lost 5 bases; unmatched junction nucleotides: 7. CDR3 residues: CASTYSRGTEAFF. CDR3 sequence (DNA): TGTGCCAGCACCTATTCCAGGGGGACTGAAGCTTTCTTT.

The V gene is TRBV5-6, the J gene TRBJ2-5, with 11 nucleotides matching TRBD1. After removal of 4 bases from V and 5 bases from J, the junction contained 7 bases not matched to a gene. Germline-derived CDR1 and CDR2 are SGHDT and YYEEEE. CDR3 size: 15 residues. The DNA of the CDR3 is TGTGCCAGCAGCCCACGGGACAGGGGGTGGGAGACCCAGTACTTC. Translation: CASSPRDRGWETQYF.

This rearrangement joins TRBV6-2 or TRBV6-3 to TRBJ1-5; no reliable D call. CDR3 length: 12 residues. Trimming removed 0 bases at V and 9 bases at J, with 6 bases between. Germline V gene sequence: CDR1 MNHEY, CDR2 SVGEGT. CDR3 DNA sequence: TGTGCCAGCAGTTACTCGAACACGCCCCAGCATTTT. Amino acids: CASSYSNTPQHF.